One and the same sample provided the 30 T cell receptor beta chains below, sequenced in a study of CXCR3-negative and CXCR3-positive naive CD8 T cells. Researchers prepared the TRB cDNA libraries using 5' RACE with UMI labels. Reprocessing the 5' RACE reads, TCRdb reports a single entry for every CDR3 protein and omits DNA. The sample holds 100,000 to 150,000 distinct CDR3 sequences. The specimen sequenced was naive CXCR3- CD8+ T cells from blood. Subset described: CD45RO-CCR7+CD27+CD95- naive CD8+ T cells lacking CXCR3 (TNR3-). The origin of the receptors is a human donor in good health. Some clones in this sample may be carry-over from other donors' samples.

The J gene is TRBJ2-7, the V gene TRBV19. This CDR3 is 14 amino acids long. The germline V gene has CDR1 LNHDA and CDR2 SQIVND (reference sequence). The chain's CDR3 is CASSQPTVFGEQYF.

The chain links TRBV7-3 to TRBJ2-1; TCRdb's D call, TRBD1, is unchecked because there is no DNA. The V gene's germline CDR1 is SGHTA and CDR2 FQGTGA. This CDR3 has 13 amino acids. The CDR3 spells CASRGQGGNEQFF.

The chain is built from TRBV7-9 and TRBJ1-4; no DNA is available, so the TRBD1 call from TCRdb remains unchecked. This CDR3 region has 17 residues. Germline V gene lookup returns CDR1 SEHNR and CDR2 FQNEAQ (reference sequence). CDR3 in amino acids: CASSTADRVYTNEKLFF.

V and J are TRBV29-1 and TRBJ2-1; as DNA is missing, the TRBD2 call by TCRdb cannot be tested. Germline V CDR1 and CDR2: SQVTM, ANQGSEA. This CDR3 comprises 18 residues. Here the CDR3 reads CSVVGALAGGLSYNEQFF.

The genes are TRBV12-3 or TRBV12-4 and TRBJ2-1. This CDR3 has 12 amino acids. The CDR3 protein is CASSTGINEQFF.

The V call is TRBV9, the J call TRBJ2-1; the TCRdb D gene call, TRBD1, has no DNA to confirm it. Looked up from germline, CDR1 is SGDLS and CDR2 is YYNGEE. The CDR3 runs to 15 residues. This CDR3 reads CASSPRDPLDNEQFF.

The J gene is TRBJ2-4, the V gene TRBV4-1; with no DNA, the TCRdb D assignment of TRBD1 cannot be verified. The V gene's germline CDR1 is MGHRA and CDR2 YSYEKL. The CDR3 is made up of 16 amino acids. The CDR3 spells CASSQPRDRTNNIQYF.

CDR3 in amino acids: CASSFLSGNVDTQYF. The chain employs TRBV28 and TRBJ2-3; TCRdb outputs TRBD2, but without DNA this stays unchecked. CDR3 length: 15 residues. The germline CDR1 and CDR2 sequences are MDHEN and SYDVKM. Supplemented by reference TRBV28 and TRBJ2-3, the full variable domain reads DVKVTQSSRYLVKRTGEKVFLECVQDMDHENMFWYRQDPGLGLRLIYFSYDVKMKEKGDIPEGYSVSREKKERFSLILESASTNQTSMYLCASSFLSGNVDTQYFGPGTRLTVL.

The chain employs TRBV7-9 and TRBJ2-2. The CDR3 covers 13 residues. The germline V gene encodes CDR1 SEHNR and CDR2 FQNEAQ (reference sequence). The CDR3 spells CASSFASTGELFF.

V and J are TRBV29-1 and TRBJ2-3; TCRdb picks TRBD2, but there is no DNA to check that call. The germline V gene encodes CDR1 SQVTM and CDR2 ANQGSEA. The CDR3 spans 14 residues. The CDR3 protein is CSVAGTSGTDTQYF.

The V and J genes are TRBV6-5 and TRBJ1-2. Germline V gives CDR1 MNHEY, CDR2 SVGAGI. CDR3 size: 13 residues. The CDR3 spells CASIAGSTYGYTF.

V usage is TRBV2 and J usage is TRBJ2-7. Germline CDR1 SNHLY, CDR2 FYNNEI. The CDR3 consists of 13 residues. The CDR3 region is CASSGYRSYEQYF. Filled out from reference TRBV2 and TRBJ2-7, the complete variable domain reads EPEVTQTPSHQVTQMGQEVILRCVPISNHLYFYWYRQILGQKVEFLVSFYNNEISEKSEIFDDQFSVERPDGSNFTLKIRSTKLEDSAMYFCASSGYRSYEQYFGPGTRLTVT.

The chain couples TRBV28 to TRBJ2-5. Germline-derived CDR1 and CDR2 are MDHEN and SYDVKM. The CDR3 loop spans 16 amino acids. The CDR3 reads CASHGWVGDPKETQYF.

The genes are TRBV7-2 and TRBJ1-2; TCRdb picks TRBD1, but there is no DNA to check that call. The germline CDR1 and CDR2 sequences are SGHTA and FQGNSA. This CDR3 region has 13 residues. The CDR3 region is CASSLVGDYGYTF.

The rearrangement uses TRBV27 and TRBJ1-2; the TCRdb call, TRBD1, lacks DNA for checking. This CDR3 is 13 amino acids long. Germline CDR1 and CDR2: MNHEY and SMNVEV (reference sequence). CDR3 protein: CASGWTGNYGYTF.

The chain combines TRBV20-1 with TRBJ1-1; without DNA, the TCRdb call of TRBD1 cannot be checked. Germline CDR1 and CDR2: DFQATT and SNEGSKA (reference sequence). The CDR3 covers 14 residues. CDR3 region: CSALDRDLNTEAFF.

This CDR3 reads CASSLGWAEQFF. The rearrangement uses TRBV5-6 and TRBJ2-1. Germline V lookup: CDR1 SGHDT, CDR2 YYEEEE. This CDR3 comprises 12 residues.

V and J are TRBV27 and TRBJ2-7; lacking DNA, the TRBD1 call made by TCRdb goes unchecked. This CDR3 comprises 16 residues. Germline loops: CDR1 MNHEY, CDR2 SMNVEV (reference sequence). The CDR3 sequence: CASSLSWDRGLYEQYF.

The chain recombines TRBV11-3 with TRBJ2-3; the D call from TCRdb, TRBD2, cannot be confirmed without DNA. The V gene's germline CDR1 is SGHNT and CDR2 YENEEA. The CDR3 totals 15 residues. CDR3 sequence reads: CASSGDSRFTDTQYF.

The chain has TRBV29-1 and TRBJ2-5; TCRdb's D gene call, TRBD2, goes unchecked for lack of DNA. The CDR3 has 13 residues. Germline V CDR1 and CDR2: SQVTM, ANQGSEA. CDR3 loop: CSVALGKGETQYF.

The rearrangement links TRBV6-6 to TRBJ2-7; the TCRdb D gene call, TRBD1, has no DNA to confirm it. The CDR3 has 16 amino acids. CDR1 is MNHNY and CDR2 is SVGAGI in the germline V gene (reference sequence). The CDR3 here is CASSFSPDTDTYEQYF.

CDR3 loop: CASRGGVYGYTF. The genes are TRBV10-2 and TRBJ1-2; the TCRdb D gene call, TRBD1, has no DNA to confirm it. Germline V gene data show CDR1 as WSHSY and CDR2 as SAAADI. The CDR3 extends over 12 amino acids.

The V call is TRBV28, the J call TRBJ2-7; TCRdb reports TRBD2, a call that lacks DNA to check it against. Germline CDR1 is MDHEN and CDR2 is SYDVKM. The CDR3 covers 17 residues. The CDR3: CASSPRNLAGGSYEQYF.

The chain couples TRBV7-9 to TRBJ2-1; no DNA is available, so the TRBD2 call from TCRdb remains unchecked. This CDR3 contains 17 residues. Germline V gene lookup returns CDR1 SEHNR and CDR2 FQNEAQ (reference sequence). This CDR3 reads CASSSIPLGLAGYEQFF.

V usage is TRBV5-5 and J usage is TRBJ2-7; absent DNA, TCRdb's TRBD2 call cannot be checked. Germline V lookup: CDR1 SGHKS, CDR2 YYEKEE (reference sequence). The CDR3 totals 16 residues. The CDR3 here is CASSPDPRLAPYEQYF.

The rearrangement joins TRBV6-2 or TRBV6-3 to TRBJ2-7; TCRdb indicates TRBD2, and absent DNA this call remains unverified. The CDR3 contains 14 residues. Germline V gene data show CDR1 as MNHEY and CDR2 as SVGEGT. The chain's CDR3 is CASNLAGPYYEQYF.

The chain has TRBV5-1 and TRBJ2-3; lacking DNA, the TRBD2 call made by TCRdb goes unchecked. The CDR3 loop spans 16 amino acids. Per the germline V gene, CDR1 is SGHRS and CDR2 is YFSETQ. The CDR3 region is CASSLVSSGATDTQYF.

This chain connects TRBV10-2 to TRBJ2-1; TCRdb indicates TRBD2, and absent DNA this call remains unverified. Germline V lookup: CDR1 WSHSY, CDR2 SAAADI. The CDR3 length is 15 residues. CDR3 residues: CASSESSGGWNEQFF.

This chain joins TRBV12-3 or TRBV12-4 and TRBJ2-2; TCRdb reports TRBD1, a call that lacks DNA to check it against. The CDR3 runs 14 residues. This CDR3 reads CASSNQGSAGELFF.

The CDR3 is CASLKSPSGLNTGELFF. The chain has TRBV6-5 and TRBJ2-2; TCRdb outputs TRBD2, but without DNA this stays unchecked. Per germline, CDR1 MNHEY and CDR2 SVGAGI. This CDR3 has 17 amino acids.